Described below is a single T cell receptor beta chain sequence and its context. These data are taken from a study of T cell responses to AZD1222 COVID-19 vaccine. Some clones are missing from TCRdb's copy, which holds only in-frame ones; the method was immunoSEQ multiplex PCR. The sample holds some 140,000 clones, under 95% seen once. The CDR3 has 16 amino acids. CDR1 is SEHNR and CDR2 is FQNEAQ in the germline V gene (reference sequence). The V end was cut by 5 bases, the J end by 2 bases, with 15 bases between. This receptor was obtained from an adult in good health. V gene TRBV7-9 combines with J gene TRBJ1-4; D not resolved. The sample here was peripheral blood, taken on day 0 of AZD1222 vaccination. The CDR3 bases are TGTGCCAGCAGCCCCCTAGTAGGTGGTACTAATGAAAAACTGTTTTTT. Protein sequence: CASSPLVGGTNEKLFF.